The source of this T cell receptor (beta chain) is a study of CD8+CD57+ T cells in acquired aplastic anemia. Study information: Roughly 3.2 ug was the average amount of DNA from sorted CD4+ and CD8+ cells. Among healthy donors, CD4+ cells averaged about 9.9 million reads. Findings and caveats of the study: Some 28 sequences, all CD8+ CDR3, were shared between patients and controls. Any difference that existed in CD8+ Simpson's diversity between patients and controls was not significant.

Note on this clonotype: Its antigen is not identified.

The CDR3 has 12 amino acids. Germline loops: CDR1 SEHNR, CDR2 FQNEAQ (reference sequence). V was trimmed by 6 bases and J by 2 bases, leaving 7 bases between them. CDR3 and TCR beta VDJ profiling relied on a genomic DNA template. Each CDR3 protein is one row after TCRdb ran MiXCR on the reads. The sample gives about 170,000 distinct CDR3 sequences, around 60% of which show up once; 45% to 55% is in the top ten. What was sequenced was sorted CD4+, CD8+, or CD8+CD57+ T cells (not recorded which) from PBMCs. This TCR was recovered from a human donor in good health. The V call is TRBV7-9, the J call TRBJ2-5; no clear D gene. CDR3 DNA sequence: TGTGCCAGCAGGGGTAGTCAAGAGACCCAGTACTTC. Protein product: CASRGSQETQYF.